Below, 6 T cell receptor beta chains from the same sample are listed, as sequenced in a study of T cells in Graves' hyperthyroidism and ophthalmopathy. Researchers amplified the TCR beta CDR3 regions from RNA transcripts. A set of HTBI primers served as the primers for a first-round RT-PCR of the TCR CDR3. TCRdb recomputed calls from the multiplex PCR reads with MiXCR, one row per CDR3 protein. This repertoire shows approximately 710,000 distinct CDR3 sequences, around a sixth found once; its top ten account for 15% to 18%. What was sequenced was blood. Source of these receptors: a man in his forties or fifties with Graves' hyperthyroidism.

A few counts support this clonotype. The rearrangement uses TRBV5-5 and TRBJ2-7; D is perhaps TRBD2 (6 bases). The germline V gene has CDR1 SGHKS and CDR2 YYEKEE (reference sequence). Deletions cut 4 bases from V and 2 bases from J, with 13 bases between. This CDR3 comprises 14 residues. Here the CDR3 reads CASSPGTEPYEQYF. CDR3 nucleotides: TGTGCCAGCAGCCCCGGGACTGAACCCTACGAGCAGTACTTC.

As concerns this clonotype: A much larger clone sits a single nucleotide away, making a read error possible. Here the CDR3 omits its conserved ending phenylalanine or tryptophan, so a read error is the likely source. The V and J genes are TRBV27 and TRBJ2-5, with 7 nucleotides matching TRBD2. With 3 bases clipped from V and 5 bases from J, the junction kept 21 bases outside the gene matches. The CDR3 runs 19 residues. CDR1 and CDR2 from the germline V gene are MNHEY and SMNVEV (reference sequence). The CDR3 here is CASSFVHPDGGSSWETQYL. Here the CDR3 DNA reads TGTGCCAGCAGTTTCGTTCACCCGGATGGCGGGAGCTCTTGGGAGACCCAGTACCTC.

This clonotype was detected many times. The genes are TRBV27 and TRBJ2-7; the D call may be TRBD1 or TRBD2 (5 bases each). V was trimmed by 3 bases and J by 5 bases, leaving 14 bases between them. The CDR3 consists of 14 residues. The germline V gene has CDR1 MNHEY and CDR2 SMNVEV (reference sequence). The CDR3 region has the DNA TGTGCCAGCAGTTTTTGGGACCGGGTCGACGAGCAGTACTTC. Its translation: CASSFWDRVDEQYF.

This clonotype was observed at least ten times. The J gene is TRBJ1-6, the V gene TRBV7-2; D uncertain. The V gene's germline CDR1 is SGHTA and CDR2 FQGNSA. V gave up 7 bases and J gave up 6 bases, with 16 bases separating them. The CDR3 has 15 residues. CDR3 DNA sequence: TGTGCCAGCACCAAATCAGGCCCCAGTAATTCACCCCTCCACTTT. It specifies CASTKSGPSNSPLHF.

This clonotype has a count of ten or more. The chain employs TRBV30 and TRBJ2-1, with D unresolved. CDR3 length equals 13 residues. Germline CDR1 GTSNPN, CDR2 SVGIG (reference sequence). Trimming took off 4 bases at V and 4 bases at J, with 11 bases between the two ends. CDR3 protein: CAWIRAGYNEQFF. The CDR3 DNA follows: TGTGCCTGGATAAGGGCCGGTTACAATGAGCAGTTCTTC. The complete variable domain, with remaining parts taken from reference TRBV30 and TRBJ2-1, reads SQTIHQWPATLVQPVGSPLSLECTVEGTSNPNLYWYRQAAGRGLQLLFYSVGIGQISSEVPQNLSASRPQDRQFILSSKKLLLSDSGFYLCAWIRAGYNEQFFGPGTRLTVL.

To note about this clonotype: It is likely a read error, because the conserved phenylalanine at the end of the CDR3 is missing. The rearrangement joins TRBV6-5 to TRBJ2-7, with 9 bases identical to TRBD1. Germline assignment: CDR1 MNHEY and CDR2 SVGAGI. The CDR3 spans 14 residues. Trimming at V came to 5 bases and at J to 3 bases, leaving 5 bases not matched to a gene. The DNA of the CDR3 is TGTGCCAGCAGTCTTTCGACAGGGGGCTACGAGCAGTACCTC. Translation: CASSLSTGGYEQYL.